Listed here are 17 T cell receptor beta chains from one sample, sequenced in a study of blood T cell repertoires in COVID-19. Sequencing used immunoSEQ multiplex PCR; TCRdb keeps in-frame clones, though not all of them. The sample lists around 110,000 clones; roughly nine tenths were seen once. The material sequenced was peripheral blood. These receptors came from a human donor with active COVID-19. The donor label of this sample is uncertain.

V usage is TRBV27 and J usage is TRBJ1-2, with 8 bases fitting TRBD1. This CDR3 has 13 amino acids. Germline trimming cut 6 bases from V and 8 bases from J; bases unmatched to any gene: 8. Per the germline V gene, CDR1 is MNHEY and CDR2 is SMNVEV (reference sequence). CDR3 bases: TGTGCCAGCAGCAACACAGGGGGATGGGGCTACACCTTC. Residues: CASSNTGGWGYTF.

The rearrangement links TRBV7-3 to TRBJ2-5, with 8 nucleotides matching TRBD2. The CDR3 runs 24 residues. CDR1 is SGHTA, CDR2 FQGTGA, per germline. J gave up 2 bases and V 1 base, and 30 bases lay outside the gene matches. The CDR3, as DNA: TGTGCCAGCAGCTTAAAGCCCGCCTTTGCGGCGTATAGAGAGGGGACTAGAGGTCAAGAGACCCAGTACTTC. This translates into CASSLKPAFAAYREGTRGQETQYF. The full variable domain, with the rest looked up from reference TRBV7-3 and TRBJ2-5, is GAGVSQTPSNKVTEKGKYVELRCDPISGHTALYWYRQSLGQGPEFLIYFQGTGAADDSGLPNDRFFAVRPEGSVSTLKIQRTERGDSAVYLCASSLKPAFAAYREGTRGQETQYFGPGTRLLVL.

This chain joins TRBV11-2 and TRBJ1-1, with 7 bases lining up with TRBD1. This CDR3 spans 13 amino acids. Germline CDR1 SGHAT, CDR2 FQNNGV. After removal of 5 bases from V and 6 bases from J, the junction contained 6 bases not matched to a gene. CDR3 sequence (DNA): TGTGCCAGCAGCCCTGACAGGGTAGCTGAAGCTTTCTTT. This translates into CASSPDRVAEAFF.

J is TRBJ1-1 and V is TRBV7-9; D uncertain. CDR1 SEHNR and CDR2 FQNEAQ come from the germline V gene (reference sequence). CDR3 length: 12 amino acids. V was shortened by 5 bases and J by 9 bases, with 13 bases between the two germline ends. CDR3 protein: CASSLMGGKAFF. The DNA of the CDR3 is TGTGCCAGCAGCCTCATGGGCGGGAAAGCTTTCTTT.

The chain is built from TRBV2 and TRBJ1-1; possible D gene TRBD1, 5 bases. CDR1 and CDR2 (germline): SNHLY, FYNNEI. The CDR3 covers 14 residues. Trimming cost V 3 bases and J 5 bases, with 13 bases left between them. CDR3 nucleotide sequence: TGTGCCAGCAGTGAGCAGGGTATGACGACTGAAGCTTTCTTT. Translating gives CASSEQGMTTEAFF. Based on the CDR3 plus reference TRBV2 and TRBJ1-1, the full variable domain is EPEVTQTPSHQVTQMGQEVILRCVPISNHLYFYWYRQILGQKVEFLVSFYNNEISEKSEIFDDQFSVERPDGSNFTLKIRSTKLEDSAMYFCASSEQGMTTEAFFGQGTRLTVV.

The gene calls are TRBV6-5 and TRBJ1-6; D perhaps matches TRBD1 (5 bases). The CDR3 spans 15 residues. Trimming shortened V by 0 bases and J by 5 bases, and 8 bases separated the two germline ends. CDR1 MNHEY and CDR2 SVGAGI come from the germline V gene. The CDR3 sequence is CASSYSGANNSPLHF. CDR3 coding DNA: TGTGCCAGCAGTTACTCAGGGGCTAATAATTCACCCCTCCACTTT.

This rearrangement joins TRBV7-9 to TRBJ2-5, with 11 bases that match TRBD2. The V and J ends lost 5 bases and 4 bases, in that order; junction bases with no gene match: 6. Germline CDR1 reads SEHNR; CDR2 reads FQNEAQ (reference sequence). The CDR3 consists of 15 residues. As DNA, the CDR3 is TGTGCCAGCAGCCTCGAAGGACTAGCGGGAGAGACCCAGTACTTC. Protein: CASSLEGLAGETQYF.

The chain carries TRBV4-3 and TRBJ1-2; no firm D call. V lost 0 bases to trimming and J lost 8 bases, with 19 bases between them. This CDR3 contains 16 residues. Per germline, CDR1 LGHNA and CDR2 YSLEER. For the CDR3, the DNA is TGCGCCAGCAGCCAAGACGCAACAGTCCTGGGAGAAGGCTACACCTTC. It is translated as CASSQDATVLGEGYTF.

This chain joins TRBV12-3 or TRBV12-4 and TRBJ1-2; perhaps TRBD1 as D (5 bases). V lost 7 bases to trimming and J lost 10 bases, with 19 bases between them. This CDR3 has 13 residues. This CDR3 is CASTLDNRQFYTF. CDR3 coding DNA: TGTGCCAGCACCCTCGATAACAGACAGTTCTACACCTTC.

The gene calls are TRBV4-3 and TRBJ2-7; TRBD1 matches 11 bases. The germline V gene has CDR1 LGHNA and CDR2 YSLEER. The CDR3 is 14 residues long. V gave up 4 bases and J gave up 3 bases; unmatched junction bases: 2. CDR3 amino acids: CASSPGTGGYEQYF. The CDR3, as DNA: TGCGCCAGCAGCCCTGGGACAGGGGGCTACGAGCAGTACTTC.

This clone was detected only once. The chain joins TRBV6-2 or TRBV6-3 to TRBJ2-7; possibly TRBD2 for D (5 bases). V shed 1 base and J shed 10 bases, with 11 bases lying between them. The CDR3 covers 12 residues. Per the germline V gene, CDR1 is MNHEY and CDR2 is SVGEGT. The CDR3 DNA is TGTGCCAGCAGTTACTGGCTCGGGGATCAGTACTTC. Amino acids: CASSYWLGDQYF.

CDR3 sequence: CASSEGLAGARISEYF. DNA for the CDR3: TGTGCCAGCAGTGAAGGGCTAGCGGGGGCCCGAATATCGGAGTACTTC. This sequence joins TRBV2 and TRBJ2-5; 10 bases agree with TRBD2. J gave up 12 bases and V 1 base, and 14 bases lay outside the gene matches. Germline V gene lookup returns CDR1 SNHLY and CDR2 FYNNEI. The CDR3 totals 16 residues.

This CDR3 reads CASRAGTGSDTQYF. The CDR3 coding sequence is TGTGCCAGCAGGGCCGGGACTGGGTCAGATACGCAGTATTTT. V is TRBV2 and J is TRBJ2-3; maybe TRBD2 (6 bases). V lost 6 bases and J 4 bases, leaving 14 bases between the germline ends. The germline gives CDR1 SNHLY, CDR2 FYNNEI. This CDR3 contains 14 residues.

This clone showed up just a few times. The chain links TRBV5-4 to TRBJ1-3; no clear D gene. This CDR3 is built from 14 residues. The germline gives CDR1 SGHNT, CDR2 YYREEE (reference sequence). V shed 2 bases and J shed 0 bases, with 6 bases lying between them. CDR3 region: CASSFGLSGNTIYF. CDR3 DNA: TGTGCCAGCAGCTTTGGGCTCTCTGGAAACACCATATATTTT.

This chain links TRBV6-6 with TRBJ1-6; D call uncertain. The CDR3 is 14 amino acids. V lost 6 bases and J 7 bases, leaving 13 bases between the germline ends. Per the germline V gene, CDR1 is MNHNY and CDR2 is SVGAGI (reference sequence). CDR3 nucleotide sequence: TGTGCCAGCAGCCTCAAACAACAGAATTCACCCCTCCACTTT. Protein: CASSLKQQNSPLHF.

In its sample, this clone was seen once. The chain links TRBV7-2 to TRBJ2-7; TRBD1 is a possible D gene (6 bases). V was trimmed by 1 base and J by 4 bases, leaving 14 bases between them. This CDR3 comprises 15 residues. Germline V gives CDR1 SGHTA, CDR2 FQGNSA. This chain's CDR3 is CASSLVAGTGYEQYF. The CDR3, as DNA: TGTGCCAGCAGCTTAGTAGCTGGTACAGGGTACGAGCAGTACTTC.

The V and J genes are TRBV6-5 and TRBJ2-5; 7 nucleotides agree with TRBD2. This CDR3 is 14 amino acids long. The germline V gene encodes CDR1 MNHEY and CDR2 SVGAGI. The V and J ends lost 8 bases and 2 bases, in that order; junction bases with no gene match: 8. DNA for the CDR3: TGTGCCAGCGCACTTAGCGGGCAGCAAGAGACCCAGTACTTC. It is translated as CASALSGQQETQYF.